This paragraph covers one T cell receptor beta chain sequence. Its antigen is as yet unknown. This record comes from a study of T cell responses to AZD1222 COVID-19 vaccine. The study, taken as a whole, reports: Among vaccine-associated CD4 TCRs, coverage spanned spike, with dominance at 160-218 and 743-854. Donors, mostly white British, included more females; clonal diversity was possibly underestimated. Repertoire sampling occurred only after the peak T cell response.

Repertoires were generated with immunoSEQ multiplex PCR, while TCRdb's copy carries only in-frame clones and drops some. The sample gives about 130,000 clones, around 84% of which show up once; 12% is in the top ten. This CDR3 region has 11 residues. The V gene's germline CDR1 is MDHEN and CDR2 SYDVKM. Between the trimmed V and J ends, which lost 5 bases and 8 bases, there was a span of 9 bases. The input for sequencing was peripheral blood, taken on day 0 of AZD1222 vaccination. The genes are TRBV28 and TRBJ1-2; unclear D gene. This receptor was taken from an adult in good health. The CDR3 DNA follows: TGTGCCAGCAGTGCAGGTGCCGGCTACACCTTC. Its protein is CASSAGAGYTF.